The rows below give T cell receptor beta chains drawn from one sample of a study of post-analysis software for immune sequencing data. One entry per CDR3 protein results from TCRdb running MiXCR on the PCR reads. The profile shows about 190,000 distinct CDR3 sequences, around 29% of them singletons. Sample: blood. These receptors were taken from a girl aged 2-17 years with multiple sclerosis. Both conserved end residues are part of each CDR3. Fields, in order: CDR3 DNA, CDR3 protein, clone size, V gene, D gene, J gene. A D gene is named only where the DNA matches it firmly. Size is omitted from some rows. Given values are once, few, many or a class for expanded clones.

CDR3nt: TGCGCCAGCAGCTTGGTCGGTACGGGGGCCGATGAAGCTTTCTTT; CDR3aa: CASSLVGTGADEAFF; abundance: -; v_gene: TRBV5-1; d_gene: -; j_gene: TRBJ1-1
CDR3nt: TGCAGTGCTAGTTCTAGCGGGACCGGAGATACGCAGTATTTT; CDR3aa: CSASSSGTGDTQYF; abundance: few; v_gene: TRBV20-1; d_gene: TRBD2; j_gene: TRBJ2-3
CDR3nt: TGTGCCAGTAGGCCCGGGACAGGAATCACAGATACGCAGTATTTT; CDR3aa: CASRPGTGITDTQYF; abundance: few; v_gene: TRBV19; d_gene: TRBD1; j_gene: TRBJ2-3
CDR3nt: TGTGCCAGCAGCTCAGCAGGTAGCGGACGCACAGATACGCAGTATTTT; CDR3aa: CASSSAGSGRTDTQYF; abundance: -; v_gene: TRBV7-2; d_gene: -; j_gene: TRBJ2-3
CDR3nt: TGTGCCAGCGGCGTGGGGGGTGTGGGAGATACGCAGTATTTT; CDR3aa: CASGVGGVGDTQYF; abundance: -; v_gene: TRBV5-5; d_gene: -; j_gene: TRBJ2-3
CDR3nt: TGTGCCAGCAGCTGGAGGGACCGGGACTGGCGGGAAAAACTGTTTTTT; CDR3aa: CASSWRDRDWREKLFF; abundance: few; v_gene: TRBV5-5; d_gene: -; j_gene: TRBJ1-4
CDR3nt: TGTGCCAGCAGCGTAGGGACTAGCGGGGGCCAAGAGACCCAGTACTTC; CDR3aa: CASSVGTSGGQETQYF; abundance: few; v_gene: TRBV6-1; d_gene: TRBD2; j_gene: TRBJ2-5
CDR3nt: TGCGCCAGCGCTACGACCCGGGAGGGAAGTTACGAGCAGTACTTC; CDR3aa: CASATTREGSYEQYF; abundance: many; v_gene: TRBV10-2; d_gene: TRBD2; j_gene: TRBJ2-7
CDR3nt: TGTGCCACCAGGGACACGGGCGGCTATGGCTACACCTTC; CDR3aa: CATRDTGGYGYTF; abundance: -; v_gene: TRBV15; d_gene: -; j_gene: TRBJ1-2
CDR3nt: TGTGCCAGCAGGAGCAGGTCAAGCAATCAGCCCCAGCATTTT; CDR3aa: CASRSRSSNQPQHF; abundance: -; v_gene: TRBV28; d_gene: -; j_gene: TRBJ1-5
CDR3nt: TGCGCCAGCAGCACGACTAGTCCCTTAACCAAAAACATTCAGTACTTC; CDR3aa: CASSTTSPLTKNIQYF; abundance: many; v_gene: TRBV5-1; d_gene: -; j_gene: TRBJ2-4
CDR3nt: TGTGCCAGCAGTTACTCCGGGTTTGGTCAGCCCCAGCATTTT; CDR3aa: CASSYSGFGQPQHF; abundance: few; v_gene: TRBV6-2/TRBV6-3; d_gene: -; j_gene: TRBJ1-5
CDR3nt: TGTGCCAGCAGCGCGGGAGTTGAGCAGTTCTTC; CDR3aa: CASSAGVEQFF; abundance: many; v_gene: TRBV12-3/TRBV12-4; d_gene: TRBD2; j_gene: TRBJ2-1
CDR3nt: TGTGCCAGCAGTTACTCGAAAGCCGCACCTGAGCAGTTCTTC; CDR3aa: CASSYSKAAPEQFF; abundance: many; v_gene: TRBV6-6; d_gene: -; j_gene: TRBJ2-1
CDR3nt: TGCAGCGTTCGACAGGGGGGGCAAGAGACCCAGTACTTC; CDR3aa: CSVRQGGQETQYF; abundance: many; v_gene: TRBV29-1; d_gene: TRBD1; j_gene: TRBJ2-5
CDR3nt: TGCAGCGTTGAAGAGTTATCCCGGGCTCGGACAGGGGGCTCTGGCTACACCTTC; CDR3aa: CSVEELSRARTGGSGYTF; abundance: -; v_gene: TRBV29-1; d_gene: TRBD1; j_gene: TRBJ1-2
CDR3nt: TGCAGTGCTGGGGACAGGGGGCTTGAGCAGTTCTTC; CDR3aa: CSAGDRGLEQFF; abundance: -; v_gene: TRBV20-1; d_gene: TRBD1; j_gene: TRBJ2-1
CDR3nt: TGCGCCAGCAGCTTGGGCCCGGGAGGCCAGCCCCAGCATTTT; CDR3aa: CASSLGPGGQPQHF; abundance: -; v_gene: TRBV5-1; d_gene: -; j_gene: TRBJ1-5
CDR3nt: TGTGCCAGCAGCTTTGGTCCTTATAGCGGGAGGGATTATGAGAACACCGGGGAGCTGTTTTTT; CDR3aa: CASSFGPYSGRDYENTGELFF; abundance: -; v_gene: TRBV11-2; d_gene: TRBD2; j_gene: TRBJ2-2
CDR3nt: TGTGCCATCAGAGCCTCAGTTGGGGCCGGGAATAATGAGCAGTTCTTC; CDR3aa: CAIRASVGAGNNEQFF; abundance: many; v_gene: TRBV10-3; d_gene: -; j_gene: TRBJ2-1
CDR3nt: TGTGCCAGCAGAGGGACAGGGAGGAATCAGCCCCAGCATTTT; CDR3aa: CASRGTGRNQPQHF; abundance: -; v_gene: TRBV2; d_gene: TRBD1; j_gene: TRBJ1-5
CDR3nt: TGCAGTGCTAGGGTGGGACAGGGGTTCTACAATGAGCAGTACTTC; CDR3aa: CSARVGQGFYNEQYF; abundance: -; v_gene: TRBV20-1; d_gene: TRBD1; j_gene: TRBJ2-7
CDR3nt: TGTGCCAGCAGTATTTTCCCCGGACAGGGGGGTGGCTACACCTTC; CDR3aa: CASSIFPGQGGGYTF; abundance: -; v_gene: TRBV28; d_gene: TRBD1; j_gene: TRBJ1-2
CDR3nt: TGTGCCAGCAGCCCGGACAGCAGGGGGACTAATGAAAAACGGTTTTTT; CDR3aa: CASSPDSRGTNEKRFF; abundance: -; v_gene: TRBV3-1; d_gene: TRBD1; j_gene: TRBJ1-4
CDR3nt: TGCAGTGCTCCCGGGACAGGGGGCTGGCAGCCCCAGCATTTT; CDR3aa: CSAPGTGGWQPQHF; abundance: few; v_gene: TRBV20-1; d_gene: TRBD1; j_gene: TRBJ1-5
CDR3nt: TGTGCCATCAGTGTTGAGGGGTTCTATGGCTACACCTTC; CDR3aa: CAISVEGFYGYTF; abundance: many; v_gene: TRBV10-3; d_gene: -; j_gene: TRBJ1-2
CDR3nt: TGTGCCAGCAGCTTAACCGGGACCTCAATTGGGTACTTC; CDR3aa: CASSLTGTSIGYF; abundance: -; v_gene: TRBV7-9; d_gene: -; j_gene: TRBJ2-5
CDR3nt: TGTGCCAGCTCACCCCCAGGGGCCGGATTTATTACGCAGTATTTT; CDR3aa: CASSPPGAGFITQYF; abundance: many; v_gene: TRBV18; d_gene: -; j_gene: TRBJ2-3
CDR3nt: TGTGCCAGCAGCCAAGCCCGACAGGACCACTATGGCTACACCTTC; CDR3aa: CASSQARQDHYGYTF; abundance: few; v_gene: TRBV4-2; d_gene: -; j_gene: TRBJ1-2
CDR3nt: TGTGCCAGCAGCCCCGCGGGAGCGGGAGGGCCCCATACGCAGTATTTT; CDR3aa: CASSPAGAGGPHTQYF; abundance: few; v_gene: TRBV11-2; d_gene: TRBD2; j_gene: TRBJ2-3
CDR3nt: TGTGCCAGCAGTGAATCAATCAGAAACTATGGCTACACCTTC; CDR3aa: CASSESIRNYGYTF; abundance: many; v_gene: TRBV6-1; d_gene: -; j_gene: TRBJ1-2
CDR3nt: TGTGCCAGCTATCAAACCAGCCGGGACAGTGAGGTAGCGCCCTATGGCTACACCTTC; CDR3aa: CASYQTSRDSEVAPYGYTF; abundance: -; v_gene: TRBV12-3/TRBV12-4; d_gene: TRBD1; j_gene: TRBJ1-2
CDR3nt: TGCGCCAGCAGTAGAGGGGACCAAGAGACCCAGTACTTC; CDR3aa: CASSRGDQETQYF; abundance: many; v_gene: TRBV5-1; d_gene: -; j_gene: TRBJ2-5
CDR3nt: TGCGCCAGCAGCCCGAGGACAGGGGATAACGGCGAGCAGTACTTC; CDR3aa: CASSPRTGDNGEQYF; abundance: few; v_gene: TRBV5-1; d_gene: TRBD1; j_gene: TRBJ2-7
CDR3nt: TGTGCCAGCAGCTCCGGACAGGGGCACACTGAAGCTTTCTTT; CDR3aa: CASSSGQGHTEAFF; abundance: few; v_gene: TRBV13; d_gene: TRBD1; j_gene: TRBJ1-1
CDR3nt: TGTGCCAGCAGCTCCCTTACTTTCTCCGTAAGCGGGACGGGAGGCGAGCAGTACTTC; CDR3aa: CASSSLTFSVSGTGGEQYF; abundance: -; v_gene: TRBV11-2; d_gene: TRBD2; j_gene: TRBJ2-7
CDR3nt: TGTGCCAGCAGCCAAGATATAATTCGAGCTAACTATGGCTACACCTTC; CDR3aa: CASSQDIIRANYGYTF; abundance: many; v_gene: TRBV4-2; d_gene: -; j_gene: TRBJ1-2
CDR3nt: TGCAGTGCCCCGACTAGCGGGGGGAACATTCAGTACTTC; CDR3aa: CSAPTSGGNIQYF; abundance: many; v_gene: TRBV20-1; d_gene: TRBD2; j_gene: TRBJ2-4
CDR3nt: TGTGCCAGCAGCCAAGATGGGGAGCGGGAGTTCTACGAGCAGTACTTC; CDR3aa: CASSQDGEREFYEQYF; abundance: many; v_gene: TRBV4-2; d_gene: TRBD2; j_gene: TRBJ2-7
CDR3nt: TGCAGTGCTAGAGACCCTTTGGAGTTTTCCTACGAGCAGTACTTC; CDR3aa: CSARDPLEFSYEQYF; abundance: many; v_gene: TRBV20-1; d_gene: -; j_gene: TRBJ2-7
CDR3nt: TGTGCCAGCGGCCGAGGGAAGACTGGGGCCAACGTCCTGACTTTC; CDR3aa: CASGRGKTGANVLTF; abundance: -; v_gene: TRBV2; d_gene: -; j_gene: TRBJ2-6
CDR3nt: TGCGCCAGCAGTCTTGCGGTGTCGGAGACCCAGTACTTC; CDR3aa: CASSLAVSETQYF; abundance: -; v_gene: TRBV5-1; d_gene: -; j_gene: TRBJ2-5
CDR3nt: TGTGCCAGCAGCTTGGGACAGGGGGACACCGGGGAGCTGTTTTTT; CDR3aa: CASSLGQGDTGELFF; abundance: -; v_gene: TRBV5-6; d_gene: TRBD1; j_gene: TRBJ2-2
CDR3nt: TGCGCCAGCATCCTAGGGACTAGCGGGAACCAAGAGACCCAGTACTTC; CDR3aa: CASILGTSGNQETQYF; abundance: many; v_gene: TRBV5-1; d_gene: TRBD2; j_gene: TRBJ2-5
CDR3nt: TGTGCCAGCAGCTTAACCCCGATATCATGGGCGTGGGGATCCAGCGGGCATGGCTACACCTTC; CDR3aa: CASSLTPISWAWGSSGHGYTF; abundance: -; v_gene: TRBV7-3; d_gene: -; j_gene: TRBJ1-2